These 15 T cell receptor beta chains were sequenced from one sample in a study of shared clonotypes between healthy human individuals. Some clones are missing from TCRdb's copy, which holds only in-frame ones; the method was immunoSEQ multiplex PCR. The table has under 650,000 clones, almost 97% seen once. The sequenced sample consisted of naive CD4+ T cells sorted from blood. Subset specified: CD45RA+ positively selected. The receptors shown here come from a woman in her thirties in good health.

This chain uses TRBV27 with TRBJ2-2; no reliable D call. Trimming took 6 bases from V and 2 from J, leaving 4 bases between them. The CDR3 has 12 amino acids. Germline V CDR1 and CDR2: MNHEY, SMNVEV (reference sequence). Written as DNA, the CDR3 is TGTGCCAGCAGGTTCAACACCGGGGAGCTGTTTTTT. Translation: CASRFNTGELFF.

This rearrangement joins TRBV11-2 to TRBJ1-5; 7 bases align to TRBD1. CDR1 is SGHAT, CDR2 FQNNGV, per germline. Trimming removed 1 base from V and 9 bases from J; junction bases left unmatched: 6. The CDR3 is made up of 14 amino acids. The CDR3 coding sequence is TGTGCCAGCAGCTTAGGGACAGGTGGATGGCCCCAGCATTTT. Translated, it gives CASSLGTGGWPQHF.

The V call is TRBV18, the J call TRBJ1-1, with TRBD1 matching 7 bases. The V and J ends lost 4 bases and 5 bases, in that order; junction bases with no gene match: 1. Germline values: CDR1 KGHSH, CDR2 LQKENI. The CDR3 is made up of 12 amino acids. The CDR3 DNA reads TGTGCCAGCTCACTGGACAGGACTGAAGCTTTCTTT. It encodes CASSLDRTEAFF.

The chain combines TRBV7-2 with TRBJ2-3; 8 bases are shared with TRBD2. Germline CDR1 is SGHTA and CDR2 is FQGNSA. V shed 3 bases and J 4 bases; nucleotides not matched to a gene: 3. This CDR3 contains 14 residues. In nucleotides, the CDR3 is TGTGCCAGCAGCTTCACTAGCGGTCCAGATACGCAGTATTTT. Protein sequence: CASSFTSGPDTQYF.

This chain joins TRBV5-5 and TRBJ2-7; unclear D gene. Per the germline V gene, CDR1 is SGHKS and CDR2 is YYEKEE (reference sequence). V was cut by 0 bases and J by 12 bases, with 13 bases left in between. The CDR3 is 12 residues long. For the CDR3, the DNA is TGTGCCAGCAGCTTGGGACTCCCCGTGGGGTACTTC. Translating gives CASSLGLPVGYF.

The chain employs TRBV10-3 and TRBJ1-2; 7 bases are a match to TRBD1. The CDR3 spans 14 residues. In germline, CDR1 is ENHRY, CDR2 SYGVKD. The V and J ends lost 6 bases and 4 bases, in that order; junction bases with no gene match: 8. The chain's CDR3 is CAIRQGSVGYGYTF. DNA of the CDR3: TGTGCCATCAGACAGGGGTCGGTAGGCTATGGCTACACCTTC.

This clone appeared a single time. The chain employs TRBV5-1 and TRBJ2-5; possibly TRBD2 for D (5 bases). The CDR3 contains 13 residues. The germline gives CDR1 SGHRS, CDR2 YFSETQ. V dropped 0 bases and J dropped 9 bases, with 12 bases sitting between them. For the CDR3, the DNA is TGCGCCAGCAGCTTGGAGGAACGCGGGCCCCAGTACTTC. Protein sequence: CASSLEERGPQYF.

The chain recombines TRBV28 with TRBJ1-5; 9 bases match TRBD1. CDR1 MDHEN and CDR2 SYDVKM come from the germline V gene. Trimming cost V 6 bases and J 6 bases; bases outside gene matches: 12. The CDR3 consists of 16 residues. CDR3 residues: CASREGTGREFQPQHF. The DNA of the CDR3 is TGTGCCAGCAGAGAAGGGACAGGGAGGGAGTTTCAGCCCCAGCATTTT.

The DNA for the CDR3 is TGTGCCAGCAGCTTCCATGGTGAGCAGTTCTTC. This translates into CASSFHGEQFF. The chain combines TRBV7-9 with TRBJ2-1, with D unresolved. The CDR3 has 11 residues. V shed 3 bases and J shed 9 bases, with 6 bases lying between them. Per the germline V gene, CDR1 is SEHNR and CDR2 is FQNEAQ (reference sequence).

The chain has TRBV28 and TRBJ1-6; 7 nucleotides match TRBD1. V trimming: 6 bases; J trimming: 4 bases; junction bases outside the gene matches: 6. The CDR3 consists of 15 residues. CDR1 is MDHEN and CDR2 is SYDVKM in the germline V gene. The CDR3 loop reads CASRRQGRYNSPLHF. In DNA form, the CDR3 reads TGTGCCAGCAGGAGACAGGGAAGATATAATTCACCCCTCCACTTT.

The genes are TRBV6-1 and TRBJ1-5, with unresolved D. The CDR3 is 13 residues long. Trimming pared 3 bases from V and 6 bases from J, leaving 9 bases between. The germline CDR1 and CDR2 sequences are MNHNS and SASEGT. CDR3 nucleotides: TGTGCCAGCAGTGAGCATGGCCCTCAGCCCCAGCATTTT. It yields the protein CASSEHGPQPQHF.

The chain combines TRBV4-3 with TRBJ1-2; 7 bases line up with TRBD1. Germline lookup yields CDR1 LGHNA and CDR2 YSLEER. J lost 4 bases, V lost 5 bases, and 10 bases had no gene match. The CDR3 totals 15 residues. The CDR3 region has the DNA TGCGCCAGCAGCAGGGCAGGGGGAGAAAGCTATGGCTACACCTTC. It translates to CASSRAGGESYGYTF.

The rearrangement joins TRBV7-3 to TRBJ2-7; D is unresolved. V lost 2 bases and J lost 0, with 8 bases in between. The CDR3 has 14 residues. CDR1 SGHTA and CDR2 FQGTGA come from the germline V gene. The CDR3 DNA reads as TGTGCCAGCAGCTTAGGACCAAGCTCCTACGAGCAGTACTTC. It translates to CASSLGPSSYEQYF.

This clone was counted a single time. The chain uses TRBV28 and TRBJ1-4, with D hard to call. The V gene's germline CDR1 is MDHEN and CDR2 SYDVKM. Trimming shortened V by 8 bases and J by 4 bases, and 8 bases separated the two germline ends. CDR3 length equals 12 residues. CDR3 nucleotides: TGTGCCAGCCACAGTAATAATGAAAAACTGTTTTTT. Protein: CASHSNNEKLFF. Full variable domain (missing parts from reference TRBV28 and TRBJ1-4): DVKVTQSSRYLVKRTGEKVFLECVQDMDHENMFWYRQDPGLGLRLIYFSYDVKMKEKGDIPEGYSVSREKKERFSLILESASTNQTSMYLCASHSNNEKLFFGSGTQLSVL.

In DNA, the CDR3 is TGCGCCAGCAGCCAACAGGAGATGGGAGAGACCCAGTACTTC. Protein product: CASSQQEMGETQYF. This chain joins TRBV4-3 and TRBJ2-5, with unresolved D. CDR1 and CDR2 from the germline V gene are LGHNA and YSLEER. This CDR3 has 14 amino acids. With 2 bases removed from V and 4 bases from J, the gap between germline ends came to 11 bases.